This T cell receptor (beta chain) originates from a study of T cell responses to AZD1222 COVID-19 vaccine. Study information: Combined were second doses at about 4 or about 12 weeks.

Sequenced by immunoSEQ multiplex PCR; TCRdb stores in-frame clones only, minus some. Of about 55,000 clones in the sample, 89% were seen once. Findings and caveats of the study: Repertoire sampling happened only post peak T cell response. Clonal diversity may have been underestimated in mostly white British donors.

This CDR3 is 16 amino acids long. The germline V gene has CDR1 LNHDA and CDR2 SQIVND (reference sequence). Trimming pared 4 bases from V and 4 bases from J, leaving 19 bases between. Details on this clone: Its antigen is unidentified.

The material sequenced was peripheral blood, taken on day 0 of AZD1222 vaccination. V is TRBV19 and J is TRBJ2-5, with a possible D match to TRBD2 (5 bases). The clonotype comes from an adult in good health. CDR3 in DNA: TGTGCCAGTAGTAATGGGCCCGGGAACACCGGAGAGACCCAGTACTTC. Protein product: CASSNGPGNTGETQYF.